This TCR beta chain appears in the sequencing data of a study of breast tumors, draining lymph nodes, adjacent tissues (dated by TCRdb to 2016 to 2017). As for the study more broadly: Breast cancer patients provided tumor, adjacent nontumor tissue and axillary lymph nodes, and the study compared the TCR beta repertoires across these three sources. In human breast cancer, the study set out to evaluate how tumor, surrounding tissue and draining lymph node repertoires relate to one another and whether T cells may move between these sites.

Lymph node samples were obtained from the axillary draining lymph nodes of breast cancer patients. Comment on this clonotype: Its antigen is currently not known. Qualities for individual bases were not recorded, and no much larger clone is one base off.

Study-wide conclusions, independent of this receptor: Tumor and nontumor tissue repertoires were significantly more similar in luminal-like than in basal-like breast cancer. A scenario in which most tumor T cells derive from the lymph node and then expand within tumor tissue was judged to be consistent with the data. Rather than being directly demonstrated, the conclusion that tumor T cells originate in lymph nodes was presented as consistent with a hypothesis. T-cell repertoire diversity in tumors was found to be lower than in lymph nodes but higher than in nontumor tissue, and preferential V and J gene usage was observed.

V is cut by 5 bases and J by 11 bases, and the space between the germline ends is 15 bases. CDR1 SGHDN and CDR2 FVKESK were looked up in the germline V gene. Including the terminal cysteine and phenylalanine, the CDR3 comprises 13 residues. Left in the record is the CDR3 DNA by itself, 39 bases read in frame from the first base. For sequencing, an Illumina HiSeq 2000 was employed. TCR beta chain libraries were generated by multiplex PCR amplification. The amplified TCR beta chain products were analyzed by high-throughput sequencing. TCRdb handled the public reads itself, with Q25 trimming in fastp and clone calling in MiXCR, and kept productive beta chains. Rows are combined by CDR3 protein, so each entry shows the most common genes and DNA. This sample has 170,000 or so distinct CDR3 sequences in its table, and 30% to 35% of those were observed once. Of the sample, 4.3% is held by the ten largest clones.

The rearranged chain carries TRBV14 and TRBJ1-4, with the D segment identity uncertain. Sequencing input: axillary lymph node tissue. The receptor was isolated from a female donor with breast cancer. Some clones in this sample may be carry-over from other donors' samples. The DNA sequence is as follows: TGTGCCAGCAGCGAATGGCCGGGTGACAAACTGTTTTTT. Translated, this is CASSEWPGDKLFF.